The clone carrying this TCR beta chain occurred a few times. TCRdb reanalysed the RACE reads using MiXCR and keeps one entry per CDR3 protein. The sample holds about 30,000 distinct CDR3 sequences, 5.8% seen once. The data are from a study of human T cells and chemical hapten exposure. The CDR3 sequence is 16 residues long. Germline V gene data show CDR1 as SGHVS and CDR2 as FQNEAQ. Trimming at V came to 4 bases and at J to 5 bases, leaving 6 bases not matched to a gene. As for time point: patch test 3, about 24 weeks after DPC sensitization. Treatment here: therapeutic diphenylcyclopropenone sensitization with weekly scalp DPC.

This sample comprised whole blood, obtained in connection with sensitization to the hapten diphenylcyclopropenone (DPC). The receptor was isolated from a man younger than 45 with alopecia areata. Some clones in this sample may be carry-over from other donors' samples. The chain uses TRBV7-8 and TRBJ2-5; TRBD2 agrees at 14 bases. The CDR3 loop reads CASSSRTSGGSETQYF. For the CDR3, the DNA is TGTGCCAGCAGCTCTAGGACTAGCGGGGGGTCGGAGACCCAGTACTTC.